These T cell receptor beta chains were read from a single sample in a study of T cell repertoires in cytomegalovirus infection. A single record per CDR3 protein comes from TCRdb applying MiXCR to the reads. The data contain about 740,000 distinct CDR3 sequences, 35% of them singletons. The specimen was PBMCs. These receptor sequences come from a human donor in good health (CMV status not recorded). Some clones in this sample may be carry-over from other donors' samples. The CDR3 runs from the conserved cysteine through the conserved F or W. A D gene is named only where the DNA matches it firmly. Clone size is given for some rows only: seen once, a few or many times, or a class if the clone is expanded.

TRBJ1-2 NA TRBV6-5 NA CASSYPSGYGYTF TGTGCCAGCAGTTACCCGTCGGGCTATGGCTACACCTTC
TRBJ2-4 NA TRBV5-4 NA CASRPDPKGDIQYF TGTGCCAGCAGGCCGGACCCCAAAGGGGACATTCAGTACTTC
TRBJ2-2 TRBD2 TRBV12-3/TRBV12-4 few CASTSSGGPNTGELFF TGTGCCAGCACTTCAAGCGGGGGGCCGAACACCGGGGAGCTGTTTTTT
TRBJ1-4 NA TRBV6-5 NA CASSLLQGQKGEKLFF TGTGCCAGCAGTTTACTACAGGGTCAGAAGGGTGAAAAACTGTTTTTT
TRBJ1-2 NA TRBV28 NA CASSLRGAGAGYGYTF TGTGCCAGCAGTTTAAGGGGGGCAGGGGCCGGCTATGGCTACACCTTC
TRBJ1-5 NA TRBV12-3/TRBV12-4 NA CAEGTPNQPQHF TGTGCCGAAGGGACACCCAATCAGCCCCAGCATTTT
TRBJ2-2 NA TRBV24-1 NA CATSDSRRASTGELFF TGTGCCACCAGTGATTCAAGGAGGGCGTCCACCGGGGAGCTGTTTTTT
TRBJ2-7 TRBD2 TRBV4-2 NA CASSQDRDYFYEQYF TGTGCCAGCAGCCAAGATAGGGACTACTTCTACGAGCAGTACTTC
TRBJ2-1 NA TRBV5-6 many CASSGGPPLYGDEQFF TGTGCCAGCAGCGGAGGACCACCACTTTATGGAGATGAGCAGTTCTTC
TRBJ2-1 TRBD1 TRBV10-3 few CAIRGGPGQGPLNEQFF TGTGCCATCAGGGGGGGCCCTGGACAGGGACCTCTCAATGAGCAGTTCTTC
TRBJ2-7 NA TRBV7-8 NA CASIRTELWACEQYF TGTGCCAGCATCCGCACCGAGCTATGGGCCTGCGAGCAGTACTTC
TRBJ2-7 NA TRBV28 NA CASSSPGEAVYEQYF TGTGCCAGCAGTTCTCCGGGCGAAGCTGTCTACGAGCAGTACTTC
TRBJ1-2 TRBD1 TRBV12-3/TRBV12-4 NA CASYAQGANGYTF TGTGCCAGCTACGCACAGGGGGCAAACGGCTACACCTTC
TRBJ2-3 NA TRBV7-8 many CASSFQDARTDTQYF TGTGCCAGCAGCTTCCAGGACGCCCGCACAGATACGCAGTATTTT
TRBJ2-5 TRBD1 TRBV28 once CASSSGGTGEETQYF TGTGCCAGCAGTTCTGGGGGGACAGGGGAAGAGACCCAGTACTTC
TRBJ2-1 TRBD2 TRBV4-2 few CASSQGVSGDSRREQFF TGTGCCAGCAGCCAAGGAGTTAGCGGGGACTCTAGGCGGGAGCAGTTCTTC
TRBJ1-1 NA TRBV12-3/TRBV12-4 once CASSLARVAEAFF TGTGCCAGCAGTCTTGCGAGGGTTGCTGAAGCTTTCTTT
TRBJ1-3 NA TRBV7-2 many CASSLAGNPSGNTIYF TGTGCCAGCAGCTTAGCAGGGAACCCCTCTGGAAACACCATATATTTT
TRBJ1-5 NA TRBV20-1 NA CSARGGLQPQHF TGCAGTGCCCGGGGGGGTTTGCAGCCCCAGCATTTT
TRBJ1-2 NA TRBV7-2 NA CASSLKPQDYGYTF TGTGCCAGCAGCTTAAAACCACAGGACTATGGCTACACCTTC
TRBJ2-5 NA TRBV28 NA CASSSLLAGVQETQYF TGTGCCAGCAGTTCCCTACTAGCCGGGGTTCAAGAGACCCAGTACTTC
TRBJ1-4 NA TRBV2 NA CASRVQGGEKLFF TGTGCCAGCAGGGTACAGGGAGGTGAAAAACTGTTTTTT
TRBJ1-2 NA TRBV7-3 many CASSPDSSHNYGYTF TGTGCCAGCAGCCCTGACAGTTCCCATAACTATGGCTACACCTTC
TRBJ1-1 NA TRBV27 NA CASSPTVGPTEAFF TGTGCCAGCAGTCCCACGGTGGGGCCCACTGAAGCTTTCTTT
TRBJ2-7 TRBD1 TRBV28 few CASSFRDRGAYEQYF TGTGCCAGCAGTTTCCGGGACAGGGGAGCCTACGAGCAGTACTTC
TRBJ2-1 TRBD2 TRBV12-3/TRBV12-4 few CASNTGLAGVPYNEQFF TGTGCCAGCAACACCGGACTAGCGGGAGTGCCCTACAATGAGCAGTTCTTC
TRBJ2-7 TRBD2 TRBV20-1 few CSGTSGDSYEQYF TGCAGTGGAACTAGCGGGGACTCCTACGAGCAGTACTTC
TRBJ2-5 NA TRBV11-1 many CASSLGFQETQYF TGTGCCAGCAGCTTAGGTTTTCAAGAGACCCAGTACTTC
TRBJ1-2 NA TRBV12-3/TRBV12-4 few CASSPGINYGYTF TGTGCCAGCAGTCCGGGGATTAACTATGGCTACACCTTC
TRBJ2-7 NA TRBV20-1 NA CSALGTDSYEQYF TGCAGTGCTCTCGGGACGGACTCCTACGAGCAGTACTTC
TRBJ2-7 TRBD2 TRBV10-3 NA CAISGVAGGLYEQYF TGTGCCATCAGTGGCGTTGCGGGAGGTCTCTACGAGCAGTACTTC
TRBJ2-3 TRBD2 TRBV4-1 few CASSPIGERGSTDTQYF TGCGCCAGCAGCCCGATCGGTGAGCGGGGTAGCACAGATACGCAGTATTTT
TRBJ2-1 TRBD2 TRBV7-8 many CASRRTSGKNEQFF TGTGCCAGCAGAAGGACTAGCGGTAAAAATGAGCAGTTCTTC
TRBJ1-2 NA TRBV15 NA CATSRDEGAYYGYTF TGTGCCACCAGCAGAGACGAAGGGGCGTATTATGGCTACACCTTC
TRBJ2-5 NA TRBV7-4 NA CASSSYSGTLLTSKETQYF TGTGCCAGCAGCTCCTACTCCGGGACCCTACTAACTTCCAAAGAGACCCAGTACTTC
TRBJ1-2 NA TRBV14 few CASSLDHNFRDHTF TGTGCCAGCAGCCTTGATCACAACTTCAGGGACCACACCTTC
TRBJ2-3 TRBD2 TRBV7-2 many CASSWGLAGGRIPDTQYF TGTGCCAGCAGCTGGGGACTAGCGGGAGGTAGGATCCCAGATACGCAGTATTTT
TRBJ2-1 TRBD2 TRBV10-3 NA CAIRAGLGEHNEQFF TGTGCCATCAGGGCGGGACTAGGAGAACACAATGAGCAGTTCTTC
TRBJ2-2 NA TRBV12-3/TRBV12-4 NA CASSGTGGELFF TGTGCCAGCAGTGGGACTGGCGGGGAGCTGTTTTTT
TRBJ2-1 NA TRBV6-5 NA CASSPTGMMRNEQFF TGTGCCAGCAGCCCAACAGGGATGATGCGCAATGAGCAGTTCTTC